This TCR beta chain was identified during a study of cytomegalovirus exposure and HLA in healthy donors (TCRdb year 2017). General notes on the study: A later analysis indicated that the roughly 120 validation repertoires were generated on the platform also employed for the 700 or so repertoires of the first cohort. To predict cytomegalovirus infection status, the study combined high-throughput TCR immunosequencing, statistical association of individual TCRs with disease status, and machine learning. The study was designed to test whether signatures of past pathogen exposure could be identified by cataloging public T cell receptors. Besides the first cohort of roughly 700 subjects, a separate validation cohort made up of around 120 different subjects was used. Study-wide findings and limitations: All 120 repertoires were used to score co-occurrence in the validation cohort in a later analysis, because that analysis had no HLA typing for the cohort. Subsequent analysis determined that TCRs grouped into clusters in the first cohort also showed a tendency toward co-occurrence across the roughly 120 validation repertoires, and 85% to 95% of cluster scores exceeded 0. Most TCR sequences were observed very rarely across donors, whereas some public TCRs were present in many individuals. Three of the identified cytomegalovirus-associated TCR beta chains were confirmed in vitro to be specific for cytomegalovirus antigens. Cytomegalovirus status was reported to be diagnosed by the classifier with high specificity and sensitivity in both the original and validation cohorts. The study listed 150 to 200 TCR beta chains as associated with cytomegalovirus. The authors suggested that the approach could potentially be generalized to other disease states and immunological phenotypes.

The receptor library was made with the immunoSEQ multiplex PCR assay. In the source study's methods: To diagnose cytomegalovirus status from the catalog of TCR beta chain sequences, a statistical classification framework was built. Drawn from immuneACCESS, this table holds only the in-frame rearrangements with V and J called that TCRdb kept. Clones are partly lost; checked studies trace under half to an unresolved V gene and leave the rest unexplained. D and trimming come from the DNA, and the V and J calls and clone size come from that table. This sample has about 130,000 clones in its table, and approximately 89% of those were observed once. About 3% of the sample is taken by the ten largest. About this clone itself: The antigen this receptor binds is unknown. No much larger clonotype is one base removed from it; base qualities were not supplied.

Separate from the roughly 700-subject first cohort, the validation cohort of over 90 subjects was the group to which the donors belonged. CDR1 and CDR2 are drawn from the germline V gene (reference sequence): SEHNR, FQNEAQ. CDR3 length: 13 amino acids, cysteine to phenylalanine. Kept here is only the CDR3 DNA, which spans 39 bases and is read in frame from base 1. At the junction V is shortened by 4 bases and J by 6 bases; bases outside the gene matches: 1. The rearrangement combines TRBV7-9 with TRBJ1-2; 11 bases in the junction line up with TRBD1. The receptor comes from a man younger than 40 in good health and CMV-seronegative. Sample: PBMCs. CDR3 sequence: CASSWGQGDGYTF. In nucleotides, the sequence is TGTGCCAGCAGCTGGGGACAGGGGGATGGCTACACCTTC.